The 14 T cell receptor beta chains presented below share a single source sample, sequenced in a study of shared clonotypes between healthy human individuals. Produced via immunoSEQ multiplex PCR; TCRdb's table is partial and in-frame only. The repertoire has over a million clones, roughly 96% of them found once; the top ten carry roughly 1.2%. Sample: naive CD4+ T cells sorted from blood. Subset here: CD45RA+ positively selected. Receptor source: a man aged 25-40 years in good health.

The CDR3 spells CASKAGGLETQYF. The DNA for the CDR3 is TGTGCCAGCAAGGCAGGGGGCCTAGAGACCCAGTACTTC. The genes are TRBV7-9 and TRBJ2-5; the match to TRBD1 covers 8 bases. V dropped 7 bases and J dropped 4; count of bases not matched to a gene: 5. This CDR3 region has 13 residues. Germline V gene lookup returns CDR1 SEHNR and CDR2 FQNEAQ (reference sequence).

The chain has TRBV6-5 and TRBJ2-2; TRBD2 agrees at 9 bases. J gave up 5 bases and V 7 bases, and 8 bases lay outside the gene matches. This CDR3 comprises 15 residues. Germline values: CDR1 MNHEY, CDR2 SVGAGI. This chain's CDR3 is CASTASGIPTGELFF. DNA for the CDR3: TGTGCCAGCACTGCTAGCGGGATCCCAACCGGGGAGCTGTTTTTT.

V and J are TRBV4-1 and TRBJ1-2, with TRBD1 matching over 9 bases. Per germline, CDR1 MGHRA and CDR2 YSYEKL. After removal of 3 bases from V and 5 bases from J, the junction contained 16 bases not matched to a gene. The CDR3 loop spans 18 amino acids. The CDR3 DNA reads as TGCGCCAGCAGCCACGCAGCCGGGACAGGGATTCTCGGGTATGGCTACACCTTC. Its translation is CASSHAAGTGILGYGYTF.

This clone has only one observation. J is TRBJ2-7 and V is TRBV2; perhaps TRBD2 as D (6 bases). The CDR3 is 14 residues long. The V end was cut by 9 bases, the J end by 0 bases, with 15 bases between. Germline V CDR1 and CDR2: SNHLY, FYNNEI. CDR3 region: CASRGGTSSYEQYF. The CDR3 DNA sequence: TGTGCCAGTCGAGGAGGGACCTCCTCCTACGAGCAGTACTTC.

The chain is built from TRBV28 and TRBJ2-7; possibly TRBD2 for D (7 bases). The ends were cut back, 4 bases at V and 2 bases at J, with 18 bases in the middle. The CDR3 loop spans 16 amino acids. Germline CDR1 reads MDHEN; CDR2 reads SYDVKM. The CDR3 DNA sequence: TGTGCCAGCAGTTCATCTACCCGGGGGGACACCTACGAGCAGTACTTC. Translated: CASSSSTRGDTYEQYF. Full variable domain (outside the CDR3, taken from reference TRBV28 and TRBJ2-7): DVKVTQSSRYLVKRTGEKVFLECVQDMDHENMFWYRQDPGLGLRLIYFSYDVKMKEKGDIPEGYSVSREKKERFSLILESASTNQTSMYLCASSSSTRGDTYEQYFGPGTRLTVT.

The rearrangement links TRBV5-1 to TRBJ2-1; the match to TRBD2 covers 12 bases. The CDR3 covers 16 residues. V shed 4 bases and J 4 bases; nucleotides not matched to a gene: 6. Germline CDR1 and CDR2: SGHRS and YFSETQ. The CDR3 is CASSPVLAGGYNEQFF. CDR3 bases: TGCGCCAGCAGCCCGGTACTAGCGGGAGGATACAATGAGCAGTTCTTC.

The chain has TRBV5-1 and TRBJ2-1, with D possibly being TRBD2 (6 bases). CDR3 length: 16 residues. The germline gives CDR1 SGHRS, CDR2 YFSETQ. The ends were cut back, 4 bases at V and 2 bases at J, with 16 bases in the middle. CDR3 nucleotide sequence: TGCGCCAGCAGCCCCTCGGGCGGAGGGGCCTACAATGAGCAGTTCTTC. Amino acid sequence: CASSPSGGGAYNEQFF.

The V and J genes are TRBV27 and TRBJ2-3; unclear D gene. Trimming left V 3 bases short and J 1 base short, with 5 bases between. This CDR3 is built from 13 residues. Germline loops: CDR1 MNHEY, CDR2 SMNVEV (reference sequence). The CDR3 nucleotides are TGTGCCAGCAGTTTGCCGGGCACAGATACGCAGTATTTT. As protein: CASSLPGTDTQYF.

Comments on this clone: Distinct nucleotide sequences in the sample also encode this CDR3. The chain employs TRBV18 and TRBJ1-1, with D perhaps TRBD1 (6 bases). This CDR3 is 14 amino acids long. Germline V gene sequence: CDR1 KGHSH, CDR2 LQKENI. Trimming cost V 2 bases and J 4 bases, with 11 bases left between them. The CDR3 region is CASSPGGLGTEAFF. The CDR3 DNA reads TGTGCCAGCTCACCAGGGGGGCTGGGCACTGAAGCTTTCTTT.

The chain joins TRBV9 to TRBJ2-7, with D unclear. Germline V lookup: CDR1 SGDLS, CDR2 YYNGEE. The CDR3 is made up of 14 amino acids. Deletions cut 4 bases from V and 6 bases from J, with 17 bases between. The CDR3 sequence is CASSSVLGFGEQYF. The CDR3 nucleotides read TGTGCCAGCAGCTCAGTTTTGGGTTTCGGCGAGCAGTACTTC.

The chain is built from TRBV10-2 and TRBJ1-2, with D perhaps TRBD1 (5 bases). Germline assignment: CDR1 WSHSY and CDR2 SAAADI. CDR3 size: 11 residues. V was pared by 6 bases and J by 8 bases, with 10 bases between. CDR3: CASRQGRGYTF. CDR3 in DNA: TGCGCCAGCAGGCAGGGCCGGGGCTACACCTTC.

The chain couples TRBV18 to TRBJ2-5; 8 positions agree with TRBD1. The CDR3 is made up of 14 amino acids. The J segment lost 4 bases and the V segment lost 3 bases, leaving 4 bases of the junction unmatched. Germline CDR1 and CDR2: KGHSH and LQKENI. The CDR3 sequence: CASSPIGQGETQYF. DNA for the CDR3: TGTGCCAGCTCACCGATAGGACAGGGAGAGACCCAGTACTTC.

The J gene is TRBJ2-2, the V gene TRBV6-4; D is unresolved. Germline V gene lookup returns CDR1 MRHNA and CDR2 SNTAGT. The CDR3 sequence is 16 residues long. V was pared by 4 bases and J by 0 bases, with 12 bases between. CDR3 amino acids: CASSVTLNTNTGELFF. CDR3 sequence (DNA): TGTGCCAGCAGTGTCACACTAAATACGAACACCGGGGAGCTGTTTTTT.

This chain uses TRBV14 with TRBJ2-5, with 7 bases fitting TRBD1. Trimming at V came to 4 bases and at J to 5 bases, leaving 10 bases not matched to a gene. The CDR3 runs 15 residues. Germline V gene sequence: CDR1 SGHDN, CDR2 FVKESK. CDR3 in DNA: TGTGCCAGCAGCCGCGATCCGACAGGGCGGGAGACCCAGTACTTC. Protein product: CASSRDPTGRETQYF. The entire variable domain, with the rest obtained from reference TRBV14 and TRBJ2-5, is as follows: EAGVTQFPSHSVIEKGQTVTLRCDPISGHDNLYWYRRVMGKEIKFLLHFVKESKQDESGMPNNRFLAERTGGTYSTLKVQPAELEDSGVYFCASSRDPTGRETQYFGPGTRLLVL.